What follows describes a single TCR beta chain. What it binds is unknown. This record comes from a study of T cells after posttransplantation cyclophosphamide. Study-level results: Donor CD8+ memory clones often dominated recipient blood repertoires at later times. TRB overlap between skin or GI tissue T cells and blood was limited. After PTCy, TRB diversity resembled that of CNI/methotrexate controls.

Assay used: immunoSEQ multiplex PCR; TCRdb lists only in-frame clones, some missing. The specimen has 35,000 to 45,000 clones, none found just once. Peripheral blood was collected from the related graft donor on the marrow donation day. Per germline, CDR1 MNHEY and CDR2 SVGAGI. The CDR3 totals 13 residues. With 10 bases clipped from V and 8 bases from J, the junction kept 10 bases outside the gene matches. V is TRBV6-5 and J is TRBJ1-3; TRBD1 aligns across 8 bases. The specimen sequenced was PBMCs. The receptor comes from a man in his forties in good health, CMV-negative, and a related stem cell transplant donor. CDR3 coding DNA: TGTGCCACCACCGACAGGGGCGGCTACACCATATATTTT. This codes for CATTDRGGYTIYF.